Shown below are 9 T cell receptor beta chains from a single sample sequenced in a study of Ad26.COV2.S vaccination and SARS-CoV-2 variants. Method: immunoSEQ multiplex PCR; TCRdb's copy keeps in-frame clones and lacks some. Of roughly 330,000 clones detected, under 90% appear once; the ten largest clones hold 4.5% to 7%. Treatment indicated: about 20 received Ad26.COV2.S at low or high dose, single or two shots; about 5 received placebo; per-sample allocation not given. Day 63 after the first vaccine or placebo injection was the time point for sampling. The sample here was peripheral blood, taken in a trial of Ad26.COV2.S vaccine versus placebo. The receptors come from a person between 18 and 60 years old who received the Ad26.COV2.S COVID-19 vaccine or a placebo.

The chain recombines TRBV7-9 with TRBJ1-4; no clear D. The CDR3 loop spans 16 amino acids. Germline assignment: CDR1 SEHNR and CDR2 FQNEAQ (reference sequence). Trimming pared 5 bases from V and 0 bases from J, leaving 13 bases between. The CDR3 DNA sequence: TGTGCCAGCAGCCCGAGGAGAGATCCAACTAATGAAAAACTGTTTTTT. Translation gives CASSPRRDPTNEKLFF.

The chain has TRBV21-1 and TRBJ2-3; TRBD1 was called by the table and not checked on the DNA. TRBV21-1 is a known pseudogene. This CDR3 spans 19 amino acids. CDR3 in amino acids: CASTGAPQGIWLGTDTQYF. CDR3 sequence (DNA): TGTGCCAGCACTGGGGCCCCCCAGGGAATATGGCTAGGCACAGATACGCAGTATTTT.

J is TRBJ1-4 and V is TRBV11-2; a weak D match, TRBD1 (6 bases). Germline CDR1 and CDR2: SGHAT and FQNNGV. Trimming left V 6 bases short and J 2 bases short, with 19 bases between. The CDR3 runs 17 residues. CDR3 residues: CASSLLGGPVTNEKLFF. The CDR3 DNA follows: TGTGCCAGCAGTTTACTAGGGGGGCCAGTCACTAATGAAAAACTGTTTTTT.

The gene calls are TRBV27 and TRBJ1-1, with 8 bases lining up with TRBD1. The junction had 7 bases not matched to a gene; V was cut back by 5 bases and J by 2 bases. CDR1 and CDR2 from the germline V gene are MNHEY and SMNVEV (reference sequence). The CDR3 extends over 15 amino acids. As DNA, the CDR3 is TGTGCCAGCAGTACCCGACAGGGGCTAAACACTGAAGCTTTCTTT. It encodes CASSTRQGLNTEAFF.

V usage is TRBV28 and J usage is TRBJ2-3; 7 bases line up with TRBD2. CDR1 and CDR2 (germline): MDHEN, SYDVKM. The J segment lost 1 base and the V segment lost 2 bases, leaving 3 bases of the junction unmatched. The CDR3 spans 15 residues. The CDR3 coding sequence is TGTGCCAGCAGTTTAGGGGGGGGTCGCACAGATACGCAGTATTTT. It is translated as CASSLGGGRTDTQYF. The full variable domain, in which reference TRBV28 and TRBJ2-3 provide the parts outside the CDR3, is DVKVTQSSRYLVKRTGEKVFLECVQDMDHENMFWYRQDPGLGLRLIYFSYDVKMKEKGDIPEGYSVSREKKERFSLILESASTNQTSMYLCASSLGGGRTDTQYFGPGTRLTVL.

The V and J genes are TRBV4-1 and TRBJ2-3; 9 bases match TRBD2. This CDR3 has 14 amino acids. The germline CDR1 and CDR2 sequences are MGHRA and YSYEKL. Trimming removed 5 bases from V and 5 bases from J; junction bases left unmatched: 5. The CDR3 reads CASSETSGGDTQYF. CDR3 DNA sequence: TGCGCCAGCAGCGAGACTAGCGGCGGAGATACGCAGTATTTT.

In its sample, this clone was seen once. DNA for the CDR3: TGTGCCAGCAGCTCGGATTCACCCCTCCACTTT. Protein: CASSSDSPLHF. The J gene is TRBJ1-6, the V gene TRBV7-2; D not certain. Trimming cost V 4 bases and J 8 bases, with 3 bases left between them. This CDR3 is 11 amino acids long. Germline lookup yields CDR1 SGHTA and CDR2 FQGNSA.

The DNA of the CDR3 is TGTGCCAGCAGCCAAGTAGTAGGACAGGGGAACCTCTATGGCTACACCTTC. This codes for CASSQVVGQGNLYGYTF. The rearrangement links TRBV4-2 to TRBJ1-2; 9 bases map to TRBD1. Trimming at V came to 1 base and at J to 4 bases, leaving 10 bases not matched to a gene. The germline V gene has CDR1 LGHNA and CDR2 YNFKEQ. This CDR3 has 17 residues.

This chain uses TRBV6-2 or TRBV6-3 with TRBJ2-1; possible D gene TRBD2, 7 bases. Germline lookup yields CDR1 MNHEY and CDR2 SVGEGT. The CDR3 is made up of 17 amino acids. The V and J ends lost 2 bases and 4 bases respectively, with 18 bases between them. The CDR3 protein is CASSYRGGGSLYNEQFF. DNA for the CDR3: TGTGCCAGCAGTTACAGGGGGGGCGGGAGCCTTTACAATGAGCAGTTCTTC.